This T cell receptor (beta chain) originates from a study of T cells in tuberculosis. Assay: immunoSEQ multiplex PCR; the TCRdb copy retains only in-frame clones and omits some. The sample has 35,000 to 45,000 clones; approximately 93% are singletons. Findings and caveats of the study: Selection depended on which cryopreserved specimens were available.

A note on this clone: The antigen remains unidentified.

Time point of the sample: new active TB diagnosis, blood taken before or within 7 days of starting treatment. Trimming cost V 9 bases and J 5 bases, with 13 bases left between them. This CDR3 is 13 amino acids long. Germline values: CDR1 MDHEN, CDR2 SYDVKM. The input for sequencing was PBMCs, taken at tuberculosis diagnosis. The gene calls are TRBV28 and TRBJ2-2; D possibly corresponds to TRBD2 (5 bases). The TCR originated in an adult with tuberculosis. The CDR3 DNA reads TGTGCCAGGAGGACGGAGGTGACCGGGGAGCTGTTTTTT. This codes for CARRTEVTGELFF.